These 20 T cell receptor beta chains were all obtained from the same sample, sequenced in a study of T cell responses to AZD1222 COVID-19 vaccine (dated by TCRdb to the early 2020s). This specimen's time point label, per the study, means: about 28 days (+/-7) after the second vaccine dose. Library creation used the immunoSEQ multiplex PCR assay. TCRdb retrieved this table from immuneACCESS and kept in-frame rearrangements only. Not all clones are present; in checked studies, unresolved V genes account for under half, and no reason is known for the remainder. This sample holds about 150,000 clones; more than 85% were observed only once. The ten top clones hold 2.5% to 3.5% of the sample. The source material was peripheral blood, sampled 28 days after the second AZD1222 dose. Receptors were obtained from an adult who received the AZD1222 COVID-19 vaccine.

This chain joins TRBV5-1 and TRBJ2-1, with D possibly TRBD2 on 5 matching bases. CDR1 and CDR2 (germline): SGHRS, YFSETQ. This CDR3 region has 14 residues. Trimming left V 3 bases short and J 2 bases short, with 9 bases between. The CDR3 nucleotides read TGCGCCAGCAGCTCTCAGAGGGCCTACAATGAGCAGTTCTTC. This gives the protein CASSSQRAYNEQFF.

This clone was found once. This chain uses TRBV27 with TRBJ2-1; TRBD1 matches 9 bases. Germline CDR1 is MNHEY and CDR2 is SMNVEV (reference sequence). The CDR3 has 16 residues. J lost 5 bases, V lost 5 bases, and 10 bases had no gene match. The CDR3 nucleotides read TGTGCCAGCAGTACCCGGACAGGGGTCTTAAACAATGAGCAGTTCTTC. This codes for CASSTRTGVLNNEQFF.

This chain joins TRBV27 and TRBJ1-1, with 11 bases lining up with TRBD1. CDR1 and CDR2 (germline): MNHEY, SMNVEV (reference sequence). V shed 6 bases and J 5 bases; nucleotides not matched to a gene: 8. The CDR3 loop spans 15 amino acids. CDR3 nucleotide sequence: TGTGCCAGCAGGAGTGGGACAGGGGGAGGGACTGAAGCTTTCTTT. It codes for CASRSGTGGGTEAFF.

The chain has TRBV11-2 and TRBJ2-7; no clear D. The germline gives CDR1 SGHAT, CDR2 FQNNGV. The CDR3 runs 12 residues. V was cut by 4 bases and J by 7 bases, with 11 bases left in between. The CDR3 reads CASSYAGGEQYF. DNA of the CDR3: TGTGCCAGCAGCTACGCCGGTGGGGAGCAGTACTTC.

This chain joins TRBV7-2 and TRBJ2-7; D gene uncertain. Germline CDR1 reads SGHTA; CDR2 reads FQGNSA. Trimming cost V 1 base and J 0 bases, with 10 bases left between them. This CDR3 spans 15 amino acids. The CDR3 DNA sequence: TGTGCCAGCAGCTTAGGCCTGGGATTCTCCTACGAGCAGTACTTC. Protein sequence: CASSLGLGFSYEQYF.

V usage is TRBV7-2 and J usage is TRBJ2-5, with D perhaps being TRBD1 or TRBD2 (6 bases each). CDR1 is SGHTA and CDR2 is FQGNSA in the germline V gene. Trimming pared 6 bases from V and 2 bases from J, leaving 16 bases between. The CDR3 runs 15 residues. CDR3 in DNA: TGTGCCAGCAGTCGGAGGGGGGAGATGCAAGAGACCCAGTACTTC. It yields the protein CASSRRGEMQETQYF.

The genes are TRBV28 and TRBJ1-5; unclear D gene. CDR3 length equals 11 residues. V lost 6 bases, J lost 4 bases, and 4 bases lay in between. CDR1 and CDR2 (germline): MDHEN, SYDVKM. The CDR3 region has the DNA TGTGCCAGCAGCACTAATCAGCCCCAGCATTTT. It translates to CASSTNQPQHF.

This rearrangement joins TRBV19 to TRBJ1-2, with D uncertain. Germline values: CDR1 LNHDA, CDR2 SQIVND (reference sequence). The CDR3 has 13 residues. V gave up 9 bases and J gave up 0 bases, with 11 bases separating them. The CDR3 sequence is CASRRKANYGYTF. CDR3 nucleotide sequence: TGTGCCAGCCGACGGAAAGCTAACTATGGCTACACCTTC.

This chain uses TRBV18 with TRBJ1-1; D remains ambiguous. V was trimmed by 3 bases and J by 4 bases, leaving 9 bases between them. The CDR3 runs 13 residues. Germline V gene sequence: CDR1 KGHSH, CDR2 LQKENI. As DNA, the CDR3 is TGTGCCAGCTCACCCCAGGAGGGCACTGAAGCTTTCTTT. This gives the protein CASSPQEGTEAFF.

The chain employs TRBV13 and TRBJ2-1, with D maybe TRBD2 (6 bases). The germline V and J ends were trimmed by 2 bases and 1 base, with 12 bases remaining between them. The CDR3 covers 16 residues. Germline lookup yields CDR1 PRHDT and CDR2 FYEKMQ (reference sequence). The CDR3 bases are TGTGCCAGCAGCTTATCCGAGGGAGGTTCCTACAATGAGCAGTTCTTC. Encoded protein: CASSLSEGGSYNEQFF.

The chain has TRBV6-6 and TRBJ1-5; 8 bases map to TRBD1. The CDR3 is made up of 17 amino acids. The V gene end was trimmed by 5 bases and the J gene end by 0 bases; junction bases not matched to a gene: 9. Germline assignment: CDR1 MNHNY and CDR2 SVGAGI (reference sequence). The CDR3 here is CASSPITGGDSNQPQHF. The CDR3 DNA reads TGTGCCAGCAGTCCAATTACAGGGGGGGATAGCAATCAGCCCCAGCATTTT.

The J gene is TRBJ2-2, the V gene TRBV5-1; D unresolved. Between the trimmed V and J ends, which lost 1 base and 2 bases, there was a span of 12 bases. The V gene's germline CDR1 is SGHRS and CDR2 YFSETQ. The CDR3 length is 16 residues. Here the CDR3 DNA reads TGCGCCAGCAGCTTGAGGTCCACCTCCAACACCGGGGAGCTGTTTTTT. It encodes CASSLRSTSNTGELFF.

The chain couples TRBV7-9 to TRBJ1-2, with D unresolved. Germline-derived CDR1 and CDR2 are SEHNR and FQNEAQ (reference sequence). The CDR3 consists of 12 residues. The germline V and J ends were trimmed by 6 bases and 2 bases, with 7 bases remaining between them. The CDR3 loop reads CASSDRNYGYTF. The CDR3 DNA is TGTGCCAGCAGTGACCGGAACTATGGCTACACCTTC.

The rearrangement links TRBV6-5 to TRBJ2-7; D uncertain. Trimming pared 0 bases from V and 5 bases from J, leaving 11 bases between. CDR1 and CDR2 (germline): MNHEY, SVGAGI. This CDR3 has 14 residues. CDR3 loop: CASSYSMLKDEQYF. The CDR3 coding sequence is TGTGCCAGCAGTTACTCGATGTTGAAGGACGAGCAGTACTTC.

The genes are TRBV19 and TRBJ1-4; D not resolved. The germline CDR1 and CDR2 sequences are LNHDA and SQIVND (reference sequence). This CDR3 has 15 residues. Trimming shortened V by 5 bases and J by 2 bases, and 12 bases separated the two germline ends. The CDR3 loop is CASSPGLSTNEKLFF. The CDR3 DNA reads as TGTGCCAGTAGTCCCGGACTGAGCACTAATGAAAAACTGTTTTTT.

Only a few counts were recorded for this clone. This rearrangement joins TRBV27 to TRBJ2-1; 9 bases map to TRBD2. V gave up 9 bases and J gave up 5 bases; unmatched junction bases: 14. The CDR3 has 16 residues. Per the germline V gene, CDR1 is MNHEY and CDR2 is SMNVEV (reference sequence). CDR3 residues: CASAGGPSWVDNEQFF. DNA of the CDR3: TGTGCCAGTGCGGGAGGGCCCTCATGGGTTGACAATGAGCAGTTCTTC.

The chain is built from TRBV11-3 and TRBJ1-3; no firm D call. This CDR3 has 14 amino acids. V lost 0 bases, J lost 3 bases, and 6 bases lay in between. Looked up from germline, CDR1 is SGHNT and CDR2 is YENEEA. CDR3 in amino acids: CASSLDPVGNTIYF. The CDR3 DNA reads as TGTGCCAGCAGCTTAGATCCCGTTGGAAACACCATATATTTT.

The chain recombines TRBV13 with TRBJ2-2; 12 bases are a match to TRBD2. After removal of 7 bases from V and 2 bases from J, the junction contained 8 bases not matched to a gene. CDR1 is PRHDT and CDR2 is FYEKMQ in the germline V gene (reference sequence). CDR3 length: 17 amino acids. The CDR3, as DNA: TGTGCCAGCACCGGAGGACTAGCGGGAACAAACACCGGGGAGCTGTTTTTT. Its translation is CASTGGLAGTNTGELFF.

The genes are TRBV4-2 and TRBJ1-1; D is possibly TRBD1 (6 bases). CDR3 size: 15 residues. Trimming removed 1 base from V and 1 base from J, with 10 bases in between. The germline gives CDR1 LGHNA, CDR2 YNFKEQ. The CDR3 protein is CASSQGATGNTEAFF. The CDR3 DNA is TGTGCCAGCAGCCAAGGTGCGACAGGGAACACTGAAGCTTTCTTT.

CDR3 coding DNA: TGTGCCATCAGCCCCGGACAGGGAAATCAGCCCCAGCATTTT. Its protein is CAISPGQGNQPQHF. This sequence joins TRBV10-3 and TRBJ1-5; 8 bases align to TRBD1. V lost 6 bases to trimming and J lost 4 bases; unmatched junction nucleotides: 5. Per the germline V gene, CDR1 is ENHRY and CDR2 is SYGVKD. This CDR3 is built from 14 residues.